A single TCR beta chain is shown here with its context. Antigen specificity is unknown. The sample is drawn from a study of type 1 and type 2 diabetes patients. In the study overall: Samples came from type 1 diabetic, type 2 diabetic or nondiabetic people, recruited in China. Points from the study as a whole: Groups were not age- or gender-matched, which may bias interpretation.

Donors had no other autoimmune disease or infection in four weeks. V lost 4 bases and J lost 6, with 16 bases in between. From germline, CDR1 is SGHTA and CDR2 FQGTGA. The CDR3 sequence is 14 residues long. Amplification started from genomic DNA. Amplification of the beta chain CDR3 used 30 forward and 13 reverse multiplex primers. MiXCR, applied by TCRdb to the multiplex PCR reads, yields one record per CDR3 protein. The table includes fewer than 350,000 distinct CDR3 sequences, around 50% detected once. The sequenced material came from peripheral blood mononuclear cells (PBMCs). The source of this sequence is a man aged 18-30 years with type 2 diabetes. The V and J genes are TRBV7-3 and TRBJ2-7; D gene unclear. The chain's CDR3 is CASSSTGSNLEQYF. CDR3 DNA sequence: TGTGCCAGCAGCTCTACCGGGTCCAACCTCGAGCAGTACTTC.